The clone carrying this TCR beta chain was detected only a few times. This specimen comes from a study of cytomegalovirus exposure and HLA in healthy donors. The PCR employed 60 Vbeta primers together with 13 Jbeta primers. Clones were read by immunoSEQ multiplex PCR, and TCRdb kept only the in-frame ones, dropping some. The sample includes over 150,000 clones, around 80% of them seen just once. Looked up from germline, CDR1 is MNHNY and CDR2 is SVGAGI (reference sequence). This CDR3 is 15 amino acids long. The trim removed 5 bases at V and 2 bases at J, leaving 3 bases unmatched. Specimen: PBMCs. The clonotype comes from a middle-aged man in good health and CMV-seronegative. This rearrangement joins TRBV6-6 to TRBJ2-1; TRBD2 matches 10 bases. The CDR3 sequence is CASSPLAGAYNEQFF. DNA for the CDR3: TGTGCCAGCAGTCCTCTAGCGGGGGCCTACAATGAGCAGTTCTTC.